Shown below are 32 T cell receptor beta chains from a single sample sequenced in a study of blood T cell repertoires in COVID-19. Generated by immunoSEQ multiplex PCR, the TCRdb table keeps only in-frame clones and is missing some. The data show some 130,000 clones, approximately 86% seen once. Sequenced sample: peripheral blood. These receptors all come from a woman aged 70-85 years with COVID-19, enrolled during active disease.

V and J are TRBV29-1 and TRBJ1-1; 9 nucleotides agree with TRBD1. The CDR3 is made up of 13 amino acids. The ends lost 6 bases at V and 5 bases at J; junction bases unmatched: 7. Germline assignment: CDR1 SQVTM and CDR2 ANQGSEA. CDR3 DNA: TGCAGCGTGGCGACAGGGGGTGGGACTGAAGCTTTCTTT. Its protein product is CSVATGGGTEAFF.

The CDR3 spells CASSSIGVLNYGYTF. The CDR3 nucleotides are TGTGCCAGCAGCTCTATAGGGGTTCTTAACTATGGCTACACCTTC. The V and J genes are TRBV7-8 and TRBJ1-2; D is possibly TRBD1 (5 bases). V lost 4 bases and J 1 base, leaving 13 bases between the germline ends. The CDR3 totals 15 residues. Germline loops: CDR1 SGHVS, CDR2 FQNEAQ.

V is TRBV5-1 and J is TRBJ2-3; 8 bases map to TRBD1. Germline loops: CDR1 SGHRS, CDR2 YFSETQ. Trimming removed 4 bases from V and 1 base from J; junction bases left unmatched: 8. There are 16 residues in the CDR3. The CDR3 DNA follows: TGCGCCAGCAGCCCAGGACAGGGAACCGGCACAGATACGCAGTATTTT. It encodes CASSPGQGTGTDTQYF.

This clone was found once. The chain uses TRBV6-5 and TRBJ1-2, with 8 bases that match TRBD1. After removal of 0 bases from V and 6 bases from J, the junction contained 0 bases not matched to a gene. CDR3 length: 13 amino acids. From germline, CDR1 is MNHEY and CDR2 SVGAGI. CDR3 sequence reads: CASSYSDRDGYTF. CDR3 DNA: TGTGCCAGCAGTTACTCGGACAGGGATGGCTACACCTTC.

CDR3 DNA sequence: TGTGCCAGCAGCTTAGAAAACAGGGTTAACTACACCTTC. Translating it yields CASSLENRVNYTF. The chain carries TRBV11-3 and TRBJ1-2; D perhaps matches TRBD1 (6 bases). Germline V gene sequence: CDR1 SGHNT, CDR2 YENEEA. The length of the CDR3 is 13 residues. The V gene lost 0 bases and the J gene lost 10 bases, with 12 bases spanning the gap.

This clone was recorded a few times. V is TRBV2 and J is TRBJ1-5; TRBD1 matches at 7 bases. The trim removed 6 bases at V and 4 bases at J, leaving 9 bases unmatched. The CDR3 extends over 15 amino acids. Germline CDR1 reads SNHLY; CDR2 reads FYNNEI. For the CDR3, the DNA is TGTGCCAGCAGACAAGACAGGGTTGGGAATCAGCCCCAGCATTTT. Protein product: CASRQDRVGNQPQHF. The entire variable domain, with the rest obtained from reference TRBV2 and TRBJ1-5, is as follows: EPEVTQTPSHQVTQMGQEVILRCVPISNHLYFYWYRQILGQKVEFLVSFYNNEISEKSEIFDDQFSVERPDGSNFTLKIRSTKLEDSAMYFCASRQDRVGNQPQHFGDGTRLSIL.

The CDR3 reads CASSLVATNEKLFF. CDR3 sequence (DNA): TGCGCCAGCAGCTTGGTAGCAACTAATGAAAAACTGTTTTTT. The chain has TRBV5-1 and TRBJ1-4; D gene unclear. The V end lost 0 bases, the J end lost 0 bases, and 3 bases lay between the germline ends. Germline CDR1 reads SGHRS; CDR2 reads YFSETQ. This CDR3 is built from 14 residues.

V gene TRBV27 combines with J gene TRBJ1-1, with D perhaps TRBD1 (6 bases). Trimming cost V 4 bases and J 11 bases, with 11 bases left between them. Germline V gene lookup returns CDR1 MNHEY and CDR2 SMNVEV (reference sequence). The CDR3 consists of 11 residues. CDR3 protein: CASSYGQRAFF. In nucleotides, the CDR3 is TGTGCCAGCAGTTACGGACAGCGGGCTTTCTTT.

This clone was counted a few times. CDR3 nucleotides: TGTGCCAGCAGTGTAGACGGGGGTCGGGGCTACACCTTC. Protein sequence: CASSVDGGRGYTF. The chain is built from TRBV25-1 and TRBJ1-2; D is possibly TRBD1 (5 bases). V was cut by 4 bases and J by 8 bases, with 14 bases left in between. The CDR3 consists of 13 residues. Germline values: CDR1 MGHDK, CDR2 SYGVNS.

The CDR3 protein is CASSGTSGGTGELFF. The CDR3 DNA sequence: TGTGCCAGCAGTGGGACTAGCGGGGGCACCGGGGAGCTGTTTTTT. The chain is built from TRBV11-2 and TRBJ2-2, with 14 bases identical to TRBD2. CDR3 length equals 15 residues. Germline V lookup: CDR1 SGHAT, CDR2 FQNNGV. Unmatched junction bases numbered 1, after V lost 6 bases and J lost 4 bases. The whole variable domain, remainder taken from reference TRBV11-2 and TRBJ2-2, is EAGVAQSPRYKIIEKRQSVAFWCNPISGHATLYWYQQILGQGPKLLIQFQNNGVVDDSQLPKDRFSAERLKGVDSTLKIQPAKLEDSAVYLCASSGTSGGTGELFFGEGSRLTVL.

V usage is TRBV7-8 and J usage is TRBJ1-1; TRBD1 agrees at 9 bases. Trimming took 2 bases from V and 2 from J; bases not matched to a gene: 3. CDR3 length: 15 amino acids. The germline V gene has CDR1 SGHVS and CDR2 FQNEAQ. The DNA for the CDR3 is TGTGCCAGCAGCTTACGGACAGGGGACAACACTGAAGCTTTCTTT. This gives the protein CASSLRTGDNTEAFF.

V gene TRBV5-1 combines with J gene TRBJ1-5; D might be TRBD1 (5 bases). The CDR3 extends over 16 amino acids. Trimming removed 0 bases from V and 6 bases from J, with 16 bases in between. CDR1 is SGHRS and CDR2 is YFSETQ in the germline V gene. In DNA form, the CDR3 reads TGCGCCAGCAGCTTGGGCCCGGCACAGGTGGGTCAGCCCCAGCATTTT. This sequence encodes CASSLGPAQVGQPQHF. Full variable domain (missing parts from reference TRBV5-1 and TRBJ1-5): KAGVTQTPRYLIKTRGQQVTLSCSPISGHRSVSWYQQTPGQGLQFLFEYFSETQRNKGNFPGRFSGRQFSNSRSEMNVSTLELGDSALYLCASSLGPAQVGQPQHFGDGTRLSIL.

This rearrangement joins TRBV7-2 to TRBJ2-2; 10 bases are a match to TRBD1. Per germline, CDR1 SGHTA and CDR2 FQGNSA. V gave up 3 bases and J gave up 3 bases; unmatched junction bases: 7. The CDR3 is 17 amino acids. CDR3 sequence: CASSFPGQGIDTGELFF. In nucleotides, the CDR3 is TGTGCCAGCAGCTTCCCGGGACAGGGGATTGACACCGGGGAGCTGTTTTTT.

The chain joins TRBV28 to TRBJ2-2; 13 bases align to TRBD2. This CDR3 region has 17 residues. Germline CDR1 is MDHEN and CDR2 is SYDVKM. With V trimmed by 3 bases and J by 1 base, 2 bases remained unmatched. Here the CDR3 DNA reads TGTGCCAGCAGTTTGCGACTAGCGGGGGGGAACACCGGGGAGCTGTTTTTT. The encoded protein is CASSLRLAGGNTGELFF. Based on the CDR3 plus reference TRBV28 and TRBJ2-2, the full variable domain is DVKVTQSSRYLVKRTGEKVFLECVQDMDHENMFWYRQDPGLGLRLIYFSYDVKMKEKGDIPEGYSVSREKKERFSLILESASTNQTSMYLCASSLRLAGGNTGELFFGEGSRLTVL.

This clone was detected only once. The chain joins TRBV3-1 (or the pseudogene TRBV3-2) to TRBJ1-2; maybe TRBD1 (5 bases). CDR3 size: 13 residues. Trimming removed 1 base at V and 8 bases at J, with 11 bases between. The germline gives CDR1 LGHDT, CDR2 YNNKEL (reference sequence). CDR3 region: CASSQVLGGGYTF. CDR3 DNA sequence: TGTGCCAGCAGCCAAGTTTTGGGGGGAGGCTACACCTTC.

This clone has only a few counts. V and J are TRBV5-1 and TRBJ2-7, with 7 bases lining up with TRBD1. The CDR3 spans 15 residues. Germline assignment: CDR1 SGHRS and CDR2 YFSETQ. Germline trimming cut 3 bases from V and 1 base from J; bases unmatched to any gene: 7. CDR3 bases: TGCGCCAGCAGCTGGGGACAGAGACTATCCTACGAGCAGTACTTC. It specifies CASSWGQRLSYEQYF. The full variable domain, rest sourced from reference TRBV5-1 and TRBJ2-7, is KAGVTQTPRYLIKTRGQQVTLSCSPISGHRSVSWYQQTPGQGLQFLFEYFSETQRNKGNFPGRFSGRQFSNSRSEMNVSTLELGDSALYLCASSWGQRLSYEQYFGPGTRLTVT.

V is TRBV11-2 and J is TRBJ1-2; perhaps TRBD1 as D (5 bases). Deletions cut 1 base from V and 4 bases from J, with 16 bases between. The CDR3 runs 16 residues. Germline CDR1 SGHAT, CDR2 FQNNGV. The CDR3 protein is CASSLAFRQLRYGYTF. CDR3 nucleotides: TGTGCCAGCAGCTTAGCCTTCCGACAGCTGCGCTATGGCTACACCTTC.

This clone was recorded a few times. The gene calls are TRBV28 and TRBJ1-3, with a weak D call TRBD1 (6 bases). V lost 1 base and J 0 bases, leaving 13 bases between the germline ends. This CDR3 is 17 amino acids long. Germline CDR1 MDHEN, CDR2 SYDVKM. CDR3 loop: CASSLFTGSHSGNTIYF. CDR3 DNA sequence: TGTGCCAGCAGTTTATTTACAGGGAGTCACTCTGGAAACACCATATATTTT. Looking up the rest from reference TRBV28 and TRBJ1-3 gives the full variable domain: DVKVTQSSRYLVKRTGEKVFLECVQDMDHENMFWYRQDPGLGLRLIYFSYDVKMKEKGDIPEGYSVSREKKERFSLILESASTNQTSMYLCASSLFTGSHSGNTIYFGEGSWLTVV.

This clone showed up just a few times. The chain couples TRBV28 to TRBJ1-1; 7 bases align to TRBD1. The CDR3 extends over 15 amino acids. Germline CDR1 is MDHEN and CDR2 is SYDVKM. V shed 3 bases, J shed 6 bases, and the junction held 10 bases outside the gene matches. As DNA, the CDR3 is TGTGCCAGCAGTTTGGCCATGAACAGGGGCGCTGAAGCTTTCTTT. It is translated as CASSLAMNRGAEAFF.

V gene TRBV7-2 combines with J gene TRBJ2-5; 9 bases fit TRBD2. Germline V CDR1 and CDR2: SGHTA, FQGNSA. J was trimmed by 5 bases and V by 1 base; bases with no gene match: 5. This CDR3 is 15 amino acids long. CDR3 in DNA: TGTGCCAGCAGCTTAGAAGGCGGGGGGGCGGAGACCCAGTACTTC. Translation: CASSLEGGGAETQYF.

The rearrangement uses TRBV6-6 and TRBJ1-3; 9 bases agree with TRBD1. From germline, CDR1 is MNHNY and CDR2 SVGAGI (reference sequence). The V gene end was trimmed by 5 bases and the J gene end by 0 bases; junction bases not matched to a gene: 8. This CDR3 is built from 17 residues. The CDR3 loop reads CASSPTGQGNSGNTIYF. CDR3 coding DNA: TGTGCCAGCAGTCCCACGGGACAGGGAAACTCTGGAAACACCATATATTTT.

The rearrangement joins TRBV2 to TRBJ1-6, with 7 bases that match TRBD1. Germline-derived CDR1 and CDR2 are SNHLY and FYNNEI. This CDR3 has 14 amino acids. V lost 6 bases to trimming and J lost 3 bases; unmatched junction nucleotides: 2. CDR3 in DNA: TGTGCCAGCAGACGGGACAGCTATAATTCACCCCTCCACTTT. It encodes CASRRDSYNSPLHF. The full variable domain, rest sourced from reference TRBV2 and TRBJ1-6, is EPEVTQTPSHQVTQMGQEVILRCVPISNHLYFYWYRQILGQKVEFLVSFYNNEISEKSEIFDDQFSVERPDGSNFTLKIRSTKLEDSAMYFCASRRDSYNSPLHFGNGTRLTVT.

Here the CDR3 DNA reads TGTGCCAGCAGGAAGGACAGCACTAGCAATCAGCCCCAGCATTTT. It translates to CASRKDSTSNQPQHF. V is TRBV2 and J is TRBJ1-5; possible D gene TRBD1, 6 bases. Germline V gene data show CDR1 as SNHLY and CDR2 as FYNNEI. This CDR3 is 15 amino acids long. Trimming took 6 bases from V and 0 from J, leaving 12 bases between them.

The rearrangement joins TRBV28 to TRBJ2-6, with TRBD2 matching 8 bases. Germline V CDR1 and CDR2: MDHEN, SYDVKM. V shed 3 bases, J shed 4 bases, and the junction held 8 bases outside the gene matches. This CDR3 comprises 17 residues. For the CDR3, the DNA is TGTGCCAGCAGTTTGGTGTTAGCGGGGACCGGGGCCAACGTCCTGACTTTC. This translates into CASSLVLAGTGANVLTF.

The rearrangement links TRBV28 to TRBJ2-7; TRBD1 aligns across 7 bases. The CDR3 runs to 13 residues. Per germline, CDR1 MDHEN and CDR2 SYDVKM. The ends lost 6 bases at V and 2 bases at J; junction bases unmatched: 4. The CDR3: CASSLGTAYEQYF. In DNA form, the CDR3 reads TGTGCCAGCAGCCTCGGGACAGCCTACGAGCAGTACTTC.

This clone was observed a few times. The rearrangement links TRBV15 to TRBJ1-1; TRBD1 matches at 10 bases. CDR1 LNHNV and CDR2 YYDKDF come from the germline V gene (reference sequence). V gave up 3 bases and J gave up 1 base; unmatched junction bases: 8. CDR3 length equals 17 residues. CDR3 in amino acids: CATSSPGDRGRNTEAFF. The DNA for the CDR3 is TGTGCCACCAGCAGTCCCGGGGACAGGGGCCGGAACACTGAAGCTTTCTTT.

V usage is TRBV5-8 and J usage is TRBJ1-5; D is unclear. The CDR3 contains 15 residues. Germline V gives CDR1 SGHTS, CDR2 YDEGEE. Trimming removed 0 bases from V and 2 bases from J, with 9 bases in between. The CDR3 DNA is TGTGCCAGCAGCTTGGTCCGCCAGGGCAATCAGCCCCAGCATTTT. Translation: CASSLVRQGNQPQHF.

CDR3 amino acids: CASSFYPGRNTEAFF. For the CDR3, the DNA is TGTGCCAGCAGTTTTTATCCGGGTCGGAACACTGAAGCTTTCTTT. The chain recombines TRBV28 with TRBJ1-1; the D is unclear. There are 15 residues in the CDR3. V dropped 3 bases and J dropped 1 base, with 12 bases sitting between them. Germline assignment: CDR1 MDHEN and CDR2 SYDVKM.

V usage is TRBV10-3 and J usage is TRBJ1-2; D is ambiguous. This CDR3 comprises 16 residues. Trimming shortened V by 6 bases and J by 1 base, and 18 bases separated the two germline ends. Per germline, CDR1 ENHRY and CDR2 SYGVKD. The CDR3 loop is CAIRDLGVGDNYGYTF. CDR3 nucleotide sequence: TGTGCCATCAGGGACTTGGGAGTTGGAGATAACTATGGCTACACCTTC.

This sequence joins TRBV7-9 and TRBJ1-5; 8 bases are shared with TRBD1. The CDR3 spans 14 residues. With 5 bases clipped from V and 3 bases from J, the junction kept 3 bases outside the gene matches. The germline V gene has CDR1 SEHNR and CDR2 FQNEAQ (reference sequence). The DNA for the CDR3 is TGTGCCAGCAGCCAGGACAGGGTCAATCAGCCCCAGCATTTT. Translation: CASSQDRVNQPQHF. Full variable domain (outside the CDR3, taken from reference TRBV7-9 and TRBJ1-5): DTGVSQNPRHKITKRGQNVTFRCDPISEHNRLYWYRQTLGQGPEFLTYFQNEAQLEKSRLLSDRFSAERPKGSFSTLEIQRTEQGDSAMYLCASSQDRVNQPQHFGDGTRLSIL.

This chain links TRBV28 with TRBJ2-7; 10 bases match TRBD1. V shed 5 bases and J 7 bases; nucleotides not matched to a gene: 11. This CDR3 has 15 residues. The germline gives CDR1 MDHEN, CDR2 SYDVKM. For the CDR3, the DNA is TGTGCCAGCAGTACAGAGGGGACAGGGGTTGGGGAGCAGTACTTC. Amino acid sequence: CASSTEGTGVGEQYF.

The rearrangement uses TRBV29-1 and TRBJ1-1; D is unclear. The germline V gene has CDR1 SQVTM and CDR2 ANQGSEA. This CDR3 is 12 amino acids long. The V gene lost 5 bases and the J gene lost 1 base, with 8 bases spanning the gap. The CDR3 DNA follows: TGCAGCGTTTCGGAGGGGAACACTGAAGCTTTCTTT. This codes for CSVSEGNTEAFF.